The sequence of this TCR beta chain was determined in a study of blood T cell repertoires in COVID-19. This CDR3 is built from 14 residues. The germline V gene encodes CDR1 KGHSH and CDR2 LQKENI. The V end lost 2 bases, the J end lost 3 bases, and 8 bases lay between the germline ends. This clone was recorded a few times. Assay used: immunoSEQ multiplex PCR; TCRdb lists only in-frame clones, some missing. This sample has 84,000 or so clones, with around 85% found just once. The sequenced sample was peripheral blood. The receptor comes from an elderly man with active or convalescent COVID-19. The chain is built from TRBV18 and TRBJ1-5; no clear D gene. The CDR3 loop is CASSPGRANQPQHF. The CDR3 nucleotides are TGTGCCAGCTCACCAGGGAGAGCCAATCAGCCCCAGCATTTT.